This TCR beta chain was retrieved from a study of blood T cells in healthy people across ages. The wider study: About one barcoded beta molecule per two T cells was captured by template switching.

Concerning this clonotype itself: The junction and the germline gene differ at one end; a read error may be behind it.

For the second PCR, which ran for roughly 6 to 12 cycles, a sample-barcoded 5' primer and a J-beta primer mix were used. All cDNA molecules were each tagged by a template-switch adaptor with 12 random nucleotides. TCRdb redid the calling of the 5' RACE reads with MiXCR, one entry per CDR3 protein. The sample yields over 950,000 distinct CDR3 sequences, roughly two fifths seen once. Donors were healthy Caucasian individuals from Russia aged about 6 to 95. The V gene's germline CDR1 is SGHRS and CDR2 YFSETQ. The CDR3 extends over 14 amino acids. The V call is TRBV5-1, the J call TRBJ2-3; D possibly corresponds to TRBD2 (6 bases). Material: blood. This receptor was taken from a man aged 18 to 29 in good health. CDR3 region: CASSLEPTSSAHYF. CDR3 nucleotide sequence: TGCGCCAGCAGCTTGGAACCCACTAGCTCTGCGCACTATTTT.